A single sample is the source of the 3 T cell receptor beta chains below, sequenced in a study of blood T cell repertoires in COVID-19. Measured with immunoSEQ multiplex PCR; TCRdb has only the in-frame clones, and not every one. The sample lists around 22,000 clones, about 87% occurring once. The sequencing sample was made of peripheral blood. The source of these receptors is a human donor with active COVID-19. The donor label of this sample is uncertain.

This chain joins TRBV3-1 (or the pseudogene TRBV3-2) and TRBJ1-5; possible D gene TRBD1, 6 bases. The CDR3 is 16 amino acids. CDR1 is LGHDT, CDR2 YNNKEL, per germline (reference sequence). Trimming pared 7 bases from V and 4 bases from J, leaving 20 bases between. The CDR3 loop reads CASTKRTGFLNQPQHF. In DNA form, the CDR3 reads TGTGCCAGCACCAAAAGAACAGGGTTTCTTAATCAGCCCCAGCATTTT.

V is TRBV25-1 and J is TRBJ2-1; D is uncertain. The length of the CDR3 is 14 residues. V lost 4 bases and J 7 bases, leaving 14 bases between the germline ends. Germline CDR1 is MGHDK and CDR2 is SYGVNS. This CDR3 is CASSAHTGWNEQFF. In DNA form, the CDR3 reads TGTGCCAGCAGTGCCCACACCGGGTGGAATGAGCAGTTCTTC.

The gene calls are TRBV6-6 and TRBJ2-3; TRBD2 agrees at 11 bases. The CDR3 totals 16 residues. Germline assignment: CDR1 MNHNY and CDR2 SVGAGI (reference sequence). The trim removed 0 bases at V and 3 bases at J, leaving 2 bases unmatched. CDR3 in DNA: TGTGCCAGCAGTTACTCAGTAGCGGGAGGGACAGATACGCAGTATTTT. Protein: CASSYSVAGGTDTQYF.